Shown below are 19 T cell receptor beta chains from a single sample sequenced in a study of T cell changes during pregnancy in multiple sclerosis. The assay was immunoSEQ multiplex PCR, and TCRdb's table has in-frame clones only and misses some. This table holds roughly 48,000 clones, over 80% found once. The sequenced sample was CD4+ T cells from peripheral blood mononuclear cells, obtained in the second trimester of pregnancy. The receptor source for this set is a female donor in good health, enrolled as a control in a pregnancy study.

V and J are TRBV6-1 and TRBJ2-3; TRBD2 aligns across 9 bases. V shed 7 bases and J 1 base; nucleotides not matched to a gene: 3. The CDR3 loop spans 14 amino acids. CDR1 and CDR2 from the germline V gene are MNHNS and SASEGT. The CDR3 coding sequence is TGTGCCAGCACTCCTAGCGGGGGCACAGATACGCAGTATTTT. Translating gives CASTPSGGTDTQYF.

This chain joins TRBV27 and TRBJ1-2; D may be TRBD1 (5 bases). V was cut by 5 bases and J by 2 bases, with 9 bases left in between. The CDR3 extends over 13 amino acids. The germline gives CDR1 MNHEY, CDR2 SMNVEV (reference sequence). The CDR3 spells CASSPTGNYGYTF. CDR3 coding DNA: TGTGCCAGCAGTCCTACAGGAAACTATGGCTACACCTTC.

DNA of the CDR3: TGTGCCAGCAGTTTGGGGGGGGGCGAGCAGTACTTC. The encoded protein is CASSLGGGEQYF. The V call is TRBV28, the J call TRBJ2-7; TRBD2 matches at 7 bases. The V gene's germline CDR1 is MDHEN and CDR2 SYDVKM. CDR3 length equals 12 residues. V shed 3 bases and J 6 bases; nucleotides not matched to a gene: 2.

V usage is TRBV2 and J usage is TRBJ1-2; 8 bases are a match to TRBD1. The V gene's germline CDR1 is SNHLY and CDR2 FYNNEI. With V trimmed by 5 bases and J by 7 bases, 6 bases remained unmatched. This CDR3 comprises 13 residues. This CDR3 is CASSKTGGVGYTF. The DNA of the CDR3 is TGTGCCAGCAGTAAAACAGGGGGAGTTGGCTACACCTTC.

Only one count was recorded for this clone. The genes are TRBV11-2 and TRBJ1-1, with unresolved D. The ends were cut back, 1 base at V and 0 bases at J, with 6 bases in the middle. This CDR3 has 14 residues. Per germline, CDR1 SGHAT and CDR2 FQNNGV. In DNA form, the CDR3 reads TGTGCCAGCAGCTTAGCCCCAATGAACACTGAAGCTTTCTTT. It codes for CASSLAPMNTEAFF.

The V gene is TRBV7-7, the J gene TRBJ2-5; 7 bases are shared with TRBD1. Germline loops: CDR1 SSHAT, CDR2 FNYEAQ (reference sequence). The trim removed 3 bases at V and 4 bases at J, leaving 5 bases unmatched. The CDR3 spans 14 residues. The CDR3 reads CASSLTGNGETQYF. CDR3 DNA: TGTGCCAGCAGCTTGACAGGGAACGGAGAGACCCAGTACTTC.

The rearrangement uses TRBV30 and TRBJ1-3; the D gene is possibly TRBD1 (5 bases). The CDR3 has 15 residues. V was shortened by 3 bases and J by 1 base, with 13 bases between the two germline ends. Germline-derived CDR1 and CDR2 are GTSNPN and SVGIG (reference sequence). Here the CDR3 DNA reads TGTGCCTGGAGCCCAGGGTCCCTGTCTGGAAACACCATATATTTT. It translates to CAWSPGSLSGNTIYF.

V gene TRBV5-5 combines with J gene TRBJ2-3, with 11 bases fitting TRBD2. Germline CDR1 SGHKS, CDR2 YYEKEE (reference sequence). V trimming: 0 bases; J trimming: 1 base; junction bases outside the gene matches: 1. The length of the CDR3 is 16 residues. The chain's CDR3 is CASSLGGLAGTDTQYF. The CDR3 bases are TGTGCCAGCAGCTTGGGGGGACTAGCGGGCACAGATACGCAGTATTTT.

V and J are TRBV27 and TRBJ2-1; 9 bases align to TRBD2. The V gene end was trimmed by 2 bases and the J gene end by 0 bases; junction bases not matched to a gene: 11. The CDR3 runs to 19 residues. From germline, CDR1 is MNHEY and CDR2 SMNVEV (reference sequence). The CDR3 DNA reads as TGTGCCAGCAGTTTAAGGCGACTAGCGGTTCCGAGCTCCTACAATGAGCAGTTCTTC. Translation gives CASSLRRLAVPSSYNEQFF.

The gene calls are TRBV29-1 and TRBJ1-2; no definite D call. Per the germline V gene, CDR1 is SQVTM and CDR2 is ANQGSEA. The CDR3 has 12 amino acids. Trimming cost V 4 bases and J 1 base, with 7 bases left between them. The CDR3 DNA sequence: TGCAGCGTTGCCTCCCTTAACTATGGCTACACCTTC. Encoded protein: CSVASLNYGYTF.

The rearrangement links TRBV28 to TRBJ2-7; 7 nucleotides agree with TRBD1. Trimming cost V 6 bases and J 2 bases; bases outside gene matches: 7. Germline V gene sequence: CDR1 MDHEN, CDR2 SYDVKM. The CDR3 covers 14 residues. Here the CDR3 reads CASSHRGAPYEQYF. The DNA of the CDR3 is TGTGCCAGCAGCCACAGGGGCGCCCCCTACGAGCAGTACTTC.

The sample holds a few counts of this clone. The chain recombines TRBV7-2 with TRBJ1-2, with TRBD1 matching over 9 bases. The CDR3 runs to 15 residues. Germline V gives CDR1 SGHTA, CDR2 FQGNSA. V shed 5 bases and J 8 bases; nucleotides not matched to a gene: 12. CDR3 sequence reads: CASSRFGTGRGGYTF. The CDR3 coding sequence is TGTGCCAGCAGCCGTTTCGGGACAGGGAGAGGCGGCTACACCTTC.

This clone was recorded only once. V gene TRBV7-2 combines with J gene TRBJ1-1, with D tentatively TRBD1 (5 bases). Germline CDR1 is SGHTA and CDR2 is FQGNSA. The V and J ends lost 0 bases and 7 bases respectively, with 9 bases between them. This CDR3 comprises 13 residues. The CDR3 DNA is TGTGCCAGCAGCTTAGCCCAGGGAGGTGAAGCTTTCTTT. It specifies CASSLAQGGEAFF.

The chain uses TRBV11-2 and TRBJ1-3; D remains unclear. V was clipped by 0 bases and J by 0 bases, with 6 bases between them. Germline CDR1 SGHAT, CDR2 FQNNGV. There are 15 residues in the CDR3. CDR3 DNA: TGTGCCAGCAGCTTAGATAGTGGCTCTGGAAACACCATATATTTT. Translation: CASSLDSGSGNTIYF.

The rearrangement joins TRBV7-9 to TRBJ2-2, with 11 bases lining up with TRBD1. Germline V lookup: CDR1 SEHNR, CDR2 FQNEAQ (reference sequence). The CDR3 is 17 amino acids. J lost 6 bases, V lost 0 bases, and 6 bases had no gene match. Here the CDR3 DNA reads TGTGCCAGCAGCTTAGCCCCGGGACAGGGGGACGCCGGGGAGCTGTTTTTT. Translated: CASSLAPGQGDAGELFF. The full variable domain, completed using reference TRBV7-9 and TRBJ2-2, is DTGVSQNPRHKITKRGQNVTFRCDPISEHNRLYWYRQTLGQGPEFLTYFQNEAQLEKSRLLSDRFSAERPKGSFSTLEIQRTEQGDSAMYLCASSLAPGQGDAGELFFGEGSRLTVL.

This rearrangement joins TRBV6-1 to TRBJ1-4; possibly TRBD1 for D (6 bases). The V gene's germline CDR1 is MNHNS and CDR2 SASEGT. Trimming stripped 5 bases from V and 0 bases from J, with 7 bases between. The CDR3 is 14 amino acids. In DNA form, the CDR3 reads TGTGCCAGCAGTAGACAGGCAACTAATGAAAAACTGTTTTTT. This gives the protein CASSRQATNEKLFF.

V gene TRBV7-2 combines with J gene TRBJ2-1; possible D gene TRBD2, 5 bases. Trimming removed 5 bases from V and 1 base from J, with 12 bases in between. This CDR3 contains 15 residues. The germline V gene has CDR1 SGHTA and CDR2 FQGNSA. The CDR3: CASSGFSVSYNEQFF. For the CDR3, the DNA is TGTGCCAGCAGCGGATTTAGCGTGTCCTACAATGAGCAGTTCTTC. Full variable domain (remainder filled in from reference TRBV7-2 and TRBJ2-1): GAGVSQSPSNKVTEKGKDVELRCDPISGHTALYWYRQSLGQGLEFLIYFQGNSAPDKSGLPSDRFSAERTGGSVSTLTIQRTQQEDSAVYLCASSGFSVSYNEQFFGPGTRLTVL.

The chain couples TRBV6-1 to TRBJ2-7, with TRBD2 identical over 9 bases. Germline V gene sequence: CDR1 MNHNS, CDR2 SASEGT. V lost 6 bases and J lost 0; bases outside the gene matches: 6. CDR3 length: 15 residues. CDR3 bases: TGTGCCAGCAGCCCTACTAGCGGGCCCTCCTACGAGCAGTACTTC. Its protein product is CASSPTSGPSYEQYF.

Only one count was recorded for this clone. This chain joins TRBV28 and TRBJ2-1; perhaps TRBD2 as D (6 bases). The CDR3 totals 17 residues. Germline V gene sequence: CDR1 MDHEN, CDR2 SYDVKM. With 2 bases removed from V and 7 bases from J, the gap between germline ends came to 21 bases. The DNA of the CDR3 is TGTGCCAGCAGTTTAAGCGGCCGGGGAGGCAATTTGAATGAGCAGTTCTTC. Protein: CASSLSGRGGNLNEQFF.